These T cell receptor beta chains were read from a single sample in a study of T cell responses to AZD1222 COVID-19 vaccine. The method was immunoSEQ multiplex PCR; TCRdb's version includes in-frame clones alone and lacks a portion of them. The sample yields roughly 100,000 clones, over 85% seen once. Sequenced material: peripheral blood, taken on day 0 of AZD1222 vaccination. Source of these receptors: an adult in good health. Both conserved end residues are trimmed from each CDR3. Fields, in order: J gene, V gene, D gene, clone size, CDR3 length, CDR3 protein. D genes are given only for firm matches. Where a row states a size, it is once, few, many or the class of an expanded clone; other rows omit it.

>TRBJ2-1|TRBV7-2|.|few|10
ASSQRYNEQF
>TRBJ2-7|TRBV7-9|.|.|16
ASSFYGGTSPLSYEQY
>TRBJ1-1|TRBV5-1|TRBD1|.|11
ASSVQGFTEAF
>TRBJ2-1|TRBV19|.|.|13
ASRAARELNNEQF
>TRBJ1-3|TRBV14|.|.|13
ASSQGFASGNTIY
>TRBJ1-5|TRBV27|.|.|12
ASSLEGNDQPQH
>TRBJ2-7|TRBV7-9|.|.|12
ASSVKGASYEQY
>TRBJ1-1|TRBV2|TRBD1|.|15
ASSGGTGGSGSVEAF
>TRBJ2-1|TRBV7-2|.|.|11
ASSLGWDNEQF
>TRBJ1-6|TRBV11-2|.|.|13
ASSSRLVGGSPLH
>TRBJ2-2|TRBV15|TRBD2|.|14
ATSRGTSGNTGELF
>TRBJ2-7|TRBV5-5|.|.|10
ASSLDIYEQY
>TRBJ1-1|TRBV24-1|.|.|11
ATSSGGLNEAF
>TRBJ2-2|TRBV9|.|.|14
ASSVGGASNTGELF
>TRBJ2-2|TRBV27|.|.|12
ASSLLLDSGELF
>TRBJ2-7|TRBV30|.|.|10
AWSGAINEQY
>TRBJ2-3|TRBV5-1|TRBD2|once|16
ASSLAGTSGRSTDTQY
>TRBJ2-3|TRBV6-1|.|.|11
ASSEALEDTQY
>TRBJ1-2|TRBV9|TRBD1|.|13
ASSGQTGGGYGYT
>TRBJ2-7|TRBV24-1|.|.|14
ATSESGRDSSYEQY
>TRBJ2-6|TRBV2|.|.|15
ASSLGYSGVGANVLT
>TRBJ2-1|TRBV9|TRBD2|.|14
ASSTGRGLADNEQF
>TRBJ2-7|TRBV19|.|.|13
ASSIAGRPSYEQY
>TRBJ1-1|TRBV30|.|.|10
AFRRGYTEAF
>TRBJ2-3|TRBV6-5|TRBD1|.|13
ASSRQGWRTDTQY
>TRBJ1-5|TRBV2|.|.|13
ASSEAQAGPQPQH
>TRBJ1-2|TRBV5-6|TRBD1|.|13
ASTSVQGGSYGYT